This T cell receptor (beta chain) comes out of a study of T cell responses to AZD1222 COVID-19 vaccine. Sequenced by immunoSEQ multiplex PCR; TCRdb stores in-frame clones only, minus some. The sample carries 100,000 to 120,000 clones, around nine tenths recorded once. In this sample, this clone turned up once. V was clipped by 1 base and J by 2 bases, with 16 bases between them. There are 17 residues in the CDR3. Germline V gene lookup returns CDR1 LGHDT and CDR2 YNNKEL (reference sequence). The sequences come from peripheral blood, collected on day 0 of AZD1222 vaccination. This clonotype was obtained from an adult in good health. V is TRBV3-1 (or the pseudogene TRBV3-2) and J is TRBJ2-3; D not resolved. DNA for the CDR3: TGTGCCAGCAGCCAAGGTGACTCCCTTACGGCCACAGATACGCAGTATTTT. This gives the protein CASSQGDSLTATDTQYF.